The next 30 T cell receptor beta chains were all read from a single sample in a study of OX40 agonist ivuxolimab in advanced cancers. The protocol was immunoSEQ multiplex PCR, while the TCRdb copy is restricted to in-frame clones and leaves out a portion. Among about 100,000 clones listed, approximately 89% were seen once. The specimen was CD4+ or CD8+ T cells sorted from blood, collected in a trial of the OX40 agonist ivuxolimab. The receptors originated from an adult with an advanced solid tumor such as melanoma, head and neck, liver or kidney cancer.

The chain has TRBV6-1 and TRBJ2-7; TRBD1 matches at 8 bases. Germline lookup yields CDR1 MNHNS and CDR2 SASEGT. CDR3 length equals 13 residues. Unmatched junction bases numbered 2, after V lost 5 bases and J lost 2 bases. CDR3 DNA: TGTGCCAGCAGTCAACAGGGGGCCTACGAGCAGTACTTC. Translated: CASSQQGAYEQYF.

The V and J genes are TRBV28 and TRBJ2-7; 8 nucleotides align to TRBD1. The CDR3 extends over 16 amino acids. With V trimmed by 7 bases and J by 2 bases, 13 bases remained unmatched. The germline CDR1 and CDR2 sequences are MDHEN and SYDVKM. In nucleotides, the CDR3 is TGTGCCAGCACCTTTGTCCGTGGACAGGGAGCCTACGAGCAGTACTTC. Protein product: CASTFVRGQGAYEQYF.

CDR3 bases: TGTGCCAGCAGTTACAACAGAATCTATAATTCACCCCTCCACTTT. Encoded protein: CASSYNRIYNSPLHF. V gene TRBV6-5 combines with J gene TRBJ1-6; D gene ambiguous. With 2 bases removed from V and 3 bases from J, the gap between germline ends came to 8 bases. Germline V gene lookup returns CDR1 MNHEY and CDR2 SVGAGI. The CDR3 runs to 15 residues.

CDR3 nucleotide sequence: TGTGCCAGCTCACCAGGGGGGGTGACAGGGGAAACTGAAGCTTTCTTT. It specifies CASSPGGVTGETEAFF. This chain joins TRBV18 and TRBJ1-1; 8 nucleotides match TRBD1. With 2 bases clipped from V and 5 bases from J, the junction kept 10 bases outside the gene matches. The germline gives CDR1 KGHSH, CDR2 LQKENI. The CDR3 covers 16 residues.

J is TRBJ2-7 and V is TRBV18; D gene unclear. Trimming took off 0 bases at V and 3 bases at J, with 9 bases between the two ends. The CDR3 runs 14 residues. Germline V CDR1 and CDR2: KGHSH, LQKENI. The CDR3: CASSPPEPLYEQYF. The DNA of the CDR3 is TGTGCCAGCTCACCACCAGAACCGCTCTACGAGCAGTACTTC.

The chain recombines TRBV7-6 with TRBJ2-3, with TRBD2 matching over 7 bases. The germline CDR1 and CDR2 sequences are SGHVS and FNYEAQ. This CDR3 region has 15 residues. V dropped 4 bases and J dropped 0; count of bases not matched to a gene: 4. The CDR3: CASSSAGSSTDTQYF. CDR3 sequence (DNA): TGTGCCAGCAGCTCAGCGGGATCTAGCACAGATACGCAGTATTTT.

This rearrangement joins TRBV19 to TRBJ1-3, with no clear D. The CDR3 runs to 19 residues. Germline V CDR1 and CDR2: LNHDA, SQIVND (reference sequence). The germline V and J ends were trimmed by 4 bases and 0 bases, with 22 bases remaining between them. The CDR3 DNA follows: TGTGCCAGTAGTAATTTTTTCAGCGAAACGAAAAGCTCTGGAAACACCATATATTTT. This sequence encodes CASSNFFSETKSSGNTIYF.

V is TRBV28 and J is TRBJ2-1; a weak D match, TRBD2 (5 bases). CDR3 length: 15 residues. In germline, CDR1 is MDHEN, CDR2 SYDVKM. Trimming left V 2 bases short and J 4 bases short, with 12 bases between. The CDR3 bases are TGTGCCAGCAGTTTAATAGCGAGACTTTACAATGAGCAGTTCTTC. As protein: CASSLIARLYNEQFF.

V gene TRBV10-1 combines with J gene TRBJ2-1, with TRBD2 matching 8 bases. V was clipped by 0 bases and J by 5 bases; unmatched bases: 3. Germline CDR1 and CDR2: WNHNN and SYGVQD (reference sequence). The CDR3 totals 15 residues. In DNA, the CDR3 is TGCGCCAGCAGTGAGTCTAGCGGGGTTGACAATGAGCAGTTCTTC. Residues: CASSESSGVDNEQFF.

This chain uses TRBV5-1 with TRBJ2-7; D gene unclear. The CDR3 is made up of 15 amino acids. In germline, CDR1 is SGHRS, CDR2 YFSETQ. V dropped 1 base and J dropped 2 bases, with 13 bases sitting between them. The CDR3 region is CASSLLRVLTYEQYF. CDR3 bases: TGCGCCAGCAGCTTGCTGCGCGTGCTCACCTACGAGCAGTACTTC.

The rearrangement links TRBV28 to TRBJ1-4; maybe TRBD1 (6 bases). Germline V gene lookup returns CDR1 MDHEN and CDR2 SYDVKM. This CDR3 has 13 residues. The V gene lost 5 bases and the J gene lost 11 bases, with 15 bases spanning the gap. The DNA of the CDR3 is TGTGCCAGCAGTCCCACCAGCCAGGGGAAACTGTTTTTT. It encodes CASSPTSQGKLFF.

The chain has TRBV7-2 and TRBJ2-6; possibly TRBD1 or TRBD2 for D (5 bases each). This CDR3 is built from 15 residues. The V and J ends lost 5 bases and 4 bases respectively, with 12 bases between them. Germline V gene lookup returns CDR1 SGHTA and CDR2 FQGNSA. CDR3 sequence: CASSARGVGANVLTF. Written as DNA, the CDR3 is TGTGCCAGCAGCGCTCGAGGGGTAGGGGCCAACGTCCTGACTTTC.

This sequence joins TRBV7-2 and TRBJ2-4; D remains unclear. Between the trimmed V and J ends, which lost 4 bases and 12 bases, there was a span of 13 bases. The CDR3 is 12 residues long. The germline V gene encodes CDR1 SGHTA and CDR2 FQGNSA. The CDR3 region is CASSSSGRDQYF. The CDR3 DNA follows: TGTGCCAGCAGCTCGTCCGGACGAGATCAGTACTTC.

The CDR3 bases are TGTGCCAGCAGTCGCCCGACAGGACCCAACACCGGGGAGCTGTTTTTT. It is translated as CASSRPTGPNTGELFF. V is TRBV6-6 and J is TRBJ2-2; D perhaps matches TRBD1 (6 bases). CDR3 length equals 16 residues. Trimming took 5 bases from V and 2 from J, leaving 15 bases between them. Per the germline V gene, CDR1 is MNHNY and CDR2 is SVGAGI (reference sequence).

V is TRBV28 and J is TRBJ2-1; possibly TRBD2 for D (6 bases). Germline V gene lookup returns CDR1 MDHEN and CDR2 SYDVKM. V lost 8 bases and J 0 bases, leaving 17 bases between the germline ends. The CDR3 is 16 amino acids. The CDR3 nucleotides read TGTGCCAGCCGAGGGGTTGCGGGATACTCCTACAATGAGCAGTTCTTC. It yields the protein CASRGVAGYSYNEQFF. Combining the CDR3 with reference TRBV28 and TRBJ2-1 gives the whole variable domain DVKVTQSSRYLVKRTGEKVFLECVQDMDHENMFWYRQDPGLGLRLIYFSYDVKMKEKGDIPEGYSVSREKKERFSLILESASTNQTSMYLCASRGVAGYSYNEQFFGPGTRLTVL.

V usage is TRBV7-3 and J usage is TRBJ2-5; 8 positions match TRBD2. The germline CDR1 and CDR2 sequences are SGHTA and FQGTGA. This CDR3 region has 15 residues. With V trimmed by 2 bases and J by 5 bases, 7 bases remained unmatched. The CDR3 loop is CASSLEGGGMETQYF. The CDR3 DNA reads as TGTGCCAGCAGCTTAGAAGGCGGGGGGATGGAGACCCAGTACTTC.

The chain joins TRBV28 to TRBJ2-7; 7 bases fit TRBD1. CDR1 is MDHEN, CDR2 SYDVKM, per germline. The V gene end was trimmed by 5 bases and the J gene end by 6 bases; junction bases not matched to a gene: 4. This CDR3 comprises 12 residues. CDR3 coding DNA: TGTGCCAGCAGTGTTAGGGGGCCCGAGCAGTACTTC. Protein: CASSVRGPEQYF.

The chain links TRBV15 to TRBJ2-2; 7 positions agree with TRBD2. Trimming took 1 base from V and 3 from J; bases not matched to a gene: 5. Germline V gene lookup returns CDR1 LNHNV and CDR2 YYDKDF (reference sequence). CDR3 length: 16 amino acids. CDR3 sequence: CATSRGPGLYTGELFF. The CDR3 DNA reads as TGTGCCACCAGCAGAGGACCGGGACTATACACCGGGGAGCTGTTTTTT.

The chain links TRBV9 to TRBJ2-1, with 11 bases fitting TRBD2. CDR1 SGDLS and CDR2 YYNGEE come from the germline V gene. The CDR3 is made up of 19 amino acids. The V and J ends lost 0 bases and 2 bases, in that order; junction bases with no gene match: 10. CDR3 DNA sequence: TGTGCCAGCAGCGTAGCGGGTAGCGGGAGGGCTGGGGCCTACAATGAGCAGTTCTTC. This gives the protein CASSVAGSGRAGAYNEQFF.

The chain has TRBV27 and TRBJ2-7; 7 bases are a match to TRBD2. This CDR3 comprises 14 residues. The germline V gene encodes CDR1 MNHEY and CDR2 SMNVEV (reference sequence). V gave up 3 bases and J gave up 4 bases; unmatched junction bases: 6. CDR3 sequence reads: CASSLRRGVYEQYF. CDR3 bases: TGTGCCAGCAGTTTGCGCCGGGGGGTATACGAGCAGTACTTC.

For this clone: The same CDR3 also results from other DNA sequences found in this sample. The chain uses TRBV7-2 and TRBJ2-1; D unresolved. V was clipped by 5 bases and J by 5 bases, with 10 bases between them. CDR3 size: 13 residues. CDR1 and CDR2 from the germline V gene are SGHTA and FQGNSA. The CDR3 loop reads CASSLGPNNEQFF. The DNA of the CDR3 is TGTGCCAGCAGCCTCGGGCCCAACAATGAGCAGTTCTTC.

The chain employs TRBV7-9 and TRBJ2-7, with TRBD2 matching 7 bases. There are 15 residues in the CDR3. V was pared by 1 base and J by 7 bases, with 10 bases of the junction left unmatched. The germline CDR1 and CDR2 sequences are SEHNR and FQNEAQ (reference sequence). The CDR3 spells CASSLVGTMPTEQYF. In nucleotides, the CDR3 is TGTGCCAGCAGCTTAGTGGGGACTATGCCAACGGAGCAGTACTTC.

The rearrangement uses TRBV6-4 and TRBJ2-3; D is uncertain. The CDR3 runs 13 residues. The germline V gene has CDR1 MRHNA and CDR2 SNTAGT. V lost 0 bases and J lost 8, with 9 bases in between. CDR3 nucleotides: TGTGCCAGCAGTGACTCGATGGTTAGTACGCAGTATTTT. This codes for CASSDSMVSTQYF.

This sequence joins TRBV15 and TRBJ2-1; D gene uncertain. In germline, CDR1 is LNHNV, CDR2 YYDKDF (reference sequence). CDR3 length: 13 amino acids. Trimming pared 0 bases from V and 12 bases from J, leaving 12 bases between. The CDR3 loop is CATSRDLTPGQFF. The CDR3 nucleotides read TGTGCCACCAGCAGAGATCTAACGCCGGGGCAGTTCTTC.

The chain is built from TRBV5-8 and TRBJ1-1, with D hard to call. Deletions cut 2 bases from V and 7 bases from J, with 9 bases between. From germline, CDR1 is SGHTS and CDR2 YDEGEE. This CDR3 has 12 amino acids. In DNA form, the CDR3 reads TGTGCCAGCAGCTTTCTAAGGGTTGAAGCTTTCTTT. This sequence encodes CASSFLRVEAFF.

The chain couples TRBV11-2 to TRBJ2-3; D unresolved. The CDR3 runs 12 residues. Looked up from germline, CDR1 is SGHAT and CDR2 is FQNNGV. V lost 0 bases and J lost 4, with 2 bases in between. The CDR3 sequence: CASSLDSDTQYF. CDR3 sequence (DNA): TGTGCCAGCAGCTTAGATTCAGATACGCAGTATTTT.

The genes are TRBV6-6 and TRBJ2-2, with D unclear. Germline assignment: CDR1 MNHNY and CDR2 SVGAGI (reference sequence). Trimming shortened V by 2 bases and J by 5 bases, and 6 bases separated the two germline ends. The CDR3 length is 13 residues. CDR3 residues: CASSYAQTGELFF. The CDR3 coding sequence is TGTGCCAGCAGTTACGCCCAGACCGGGGAGCTGTTTTTT.

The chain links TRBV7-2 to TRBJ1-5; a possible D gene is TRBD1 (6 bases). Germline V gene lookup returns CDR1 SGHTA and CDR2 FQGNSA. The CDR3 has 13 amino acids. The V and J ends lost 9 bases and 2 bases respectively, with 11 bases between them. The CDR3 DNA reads TGTGCCAGTCAGGGGCCTGGCAATCAGCCCCAGCATTTT. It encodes CASQGPGNQPQHF.

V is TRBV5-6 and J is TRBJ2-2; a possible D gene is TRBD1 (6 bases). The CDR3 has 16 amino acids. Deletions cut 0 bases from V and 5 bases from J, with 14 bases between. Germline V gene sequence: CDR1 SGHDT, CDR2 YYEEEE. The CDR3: CASSLGTLTGTGELFF. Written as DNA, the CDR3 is TGTGCCAGCAGCTTGGGGACCCTGACAGGAACCGGGGAGCTGTTTTTT.

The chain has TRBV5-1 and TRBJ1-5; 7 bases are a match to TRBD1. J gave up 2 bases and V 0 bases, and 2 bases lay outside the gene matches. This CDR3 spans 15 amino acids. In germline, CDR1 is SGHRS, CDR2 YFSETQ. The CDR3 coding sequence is TGCGCCAGCAGCTTGGAGGGGGCGGGCAATCAGCCCCAGCATTTT. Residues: CASSLEGAGNQPQHF. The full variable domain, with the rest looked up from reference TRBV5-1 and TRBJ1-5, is KAGVTQTPRYLIKTRGQQVTLSCSPISGHRSVSWYQQTPGQGLQFLFEYFSETQRNKGNFPGRFSGRQFSNSRSEMNVSTLELGDSALYLCASSLEGAGNQPQHFGDGTRLSIL.